This T cell receptor beta chain was sequenced during a study of T cells in Graves' hyperthyroidism and ophthalmopathy. About the study: Prior to any treatment, at the point of initial diagnosis, peripheral blood was collected.

The study based diagnoses on clinical symptoms, serum thyroxine and TRAb, thyroid ultrasound and orbital computed tomography. The V gene's germline CDR1 is DFQATT and CDR2 SNEGSKA (reference sequence). This CDR3 comprises 10 residues. The ends were cut back, 5 bases at V and 11 bases at J, with 10 bases in the middle. General study results and limits: Progression to ophthalmopathy was predicted a median of roughly 6.8 months early.

Regions amplified from RNA transcripts were the TCR beta CDR3 regions. RT-PCR in the first round (using the HTBI primer set) targeted the TCR CDR3. From the multiplex PCR reads, TCRdb called clonotypes with MiXCR, one entry per CDR3 protein. The data contain a few hundred thousand distinct CDR3 sequences, roughly a sixth of them singletons. This clonotype occurred many times. The antigen is not known. The rearrangement joins TRBV20-1 to TRBJ2-1; D is undetermined. The clonotype was recovered from a woman under 30 with Graves' ophthalmopathy. Sequenced: blood. CDR3 sequence: CSAGNPQQFF. In DNA, the CDR3 is TGCAGTGCTGGAAACCCCCAGCAGTTCTTC.